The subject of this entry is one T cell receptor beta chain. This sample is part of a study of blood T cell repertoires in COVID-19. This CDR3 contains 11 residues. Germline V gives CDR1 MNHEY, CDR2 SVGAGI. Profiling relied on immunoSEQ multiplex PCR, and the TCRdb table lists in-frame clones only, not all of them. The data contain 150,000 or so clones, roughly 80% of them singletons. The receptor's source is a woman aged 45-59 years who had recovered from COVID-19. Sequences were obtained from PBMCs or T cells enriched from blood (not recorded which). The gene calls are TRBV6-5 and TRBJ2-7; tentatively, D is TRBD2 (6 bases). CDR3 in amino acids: CASSYSGEVGV. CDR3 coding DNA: TGTGCCAGCAGTTACTCGGGGGAGGTGGGAGTC.